This T cell receptor beta chain is drawn from a study of shared clonotypes between healthy human individuals. The CDR3 is made up of 11 amino acids. Looked up from germline, CDR1 is SGHNT and CDR2 is YYREEE (reference sequence). With 4 bases removed from V and 4 bases from J, the gap between germline ends came to 5 bases. Details on this clone: Its specificity is unknown.

Under the authors' procedure: ImmunoSEQ sequences covered only the junction and lacked quality scores; filtering therefore differed. Some clones are missing from TCRdb's copy, which holds only in-frame ones; the method was immunoSEQ multiplex PCR. V and J calls and clone size follow that table, whereas D and trimming were derived from the DNA. The table lists roughly 1,100,000 clones, 75% of them singletons. The study's findings and limits: The naive CD4 repertoires of a handful of donors were compared, and around 5% of clonotypes were shared. The four-donor shared clonotypes exceeded non-shared clonotypes in generation probability, with non-shared ones scoring lower. Researchers sampled blood only, noting tissue repertoires likely differ.

Material: memory CD4+ T cells sorted from blood. Subset described: CD45RA-negative fraction. The source is a man younger than 30 in good health. V gene TRBV5-4 combines with J gene TRBJ2-5; D gene unclear. The CDR3 is CASSVRETQYF. CDR3 DNA sequence: TGTGCCAGCAGCGTAAGAGAGACCCAGTACTTC.